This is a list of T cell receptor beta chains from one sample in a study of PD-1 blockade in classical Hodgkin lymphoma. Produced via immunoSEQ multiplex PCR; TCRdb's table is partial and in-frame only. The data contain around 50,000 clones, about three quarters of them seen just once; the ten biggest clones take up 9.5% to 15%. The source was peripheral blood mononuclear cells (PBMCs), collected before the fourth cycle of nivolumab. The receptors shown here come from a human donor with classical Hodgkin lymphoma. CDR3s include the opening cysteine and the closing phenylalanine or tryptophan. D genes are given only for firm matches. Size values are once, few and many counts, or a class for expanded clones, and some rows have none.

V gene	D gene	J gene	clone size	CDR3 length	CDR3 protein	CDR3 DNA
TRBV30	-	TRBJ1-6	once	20	CAWSVRGKRLTRITNSPLHF	TGTGCCTGGAGTGTAAGGGGGAAGCGCTTGACCCGGATTACCAATTCACCCCTCCACTTT
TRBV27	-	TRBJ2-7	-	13	CASSMDYKYEQYF	TGTGCCAGCAGTATGGACTACAAGTACGAGCAGTACTTC
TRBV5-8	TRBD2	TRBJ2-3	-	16	CASNRLGRAGADTQYF	TGTGCCAGCAACAGGCTTGGGAGGGCTGGCGCAGATACGCAGTATTTT
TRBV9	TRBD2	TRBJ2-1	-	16	CASSVEGIAGVGEQFF	TGTGCCAGCAGCGTAGAGGGAATAGCGGGAGTTGGGGAGCAGTTCTTC
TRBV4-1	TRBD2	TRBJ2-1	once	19	CASSHPGGARGRVYNEQFF	TGCGCCAGCAGCCACCCCGGGGGGGCACGCGGGAGGGTCTACAATGAGCAGTTCTTC
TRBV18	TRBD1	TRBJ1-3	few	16	CASSPPGTGFGNTIYF	TGTGCCAGCTCACCACCGGGGACAGGGTTTGGAAACACCATATATTTT
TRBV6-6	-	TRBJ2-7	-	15	CASSGISGTAIEQYF	TGTGCCAGCAGTGGAATCTCCGGGACGGCCATAGAGCAGTACTTC
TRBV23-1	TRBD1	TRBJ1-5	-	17	CASSQSPGGAGNQPQHF	TGCGCCAGCAGTCAATCGCCAGGGGGCGCCGGCAATCAGCCCCAGCATTTT
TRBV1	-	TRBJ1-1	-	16	CTSSQVGQLVNTEAFF	TGCACCAGCAGCCAAGTTGGACAGCTCGTAAACACTGAAGCTTTCTTT
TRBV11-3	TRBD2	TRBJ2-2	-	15	CASSFGSGSSGELFF	TGTGCCAGCAGCTTCGGTAGCGGGAGCTCCGGGGAGCTGTTTTTT
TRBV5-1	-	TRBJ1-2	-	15	CASSLGTAGIYGYTF	TGCGCCAGCAGCTTGGGAACGGCAGGGATCTATGGCTACACCTTC
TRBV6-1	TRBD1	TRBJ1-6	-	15	CASDLQGAVESPLHF	TGTGCCAGCGATCTACAGGGGGCAGTAGAATCACCCCTCCACTTT
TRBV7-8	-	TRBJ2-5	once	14	CASSLATGRETQYF	TGTGCCAGCAGCTTAGCGACGGGGAGAGAGACCCAGTACTTC
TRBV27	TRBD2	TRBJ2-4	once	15	CASSGGLAGRPFEYF	TGTGCCAGCAGTGGGGGACTAGCGGGACGACCCTTCGAGTACTTC
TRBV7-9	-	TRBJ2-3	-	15	CASSLALPGADTQYF	TGTGCCAGCAGCTTAGCGCTCCCTGGGGCAGATACGCAGTATTTT
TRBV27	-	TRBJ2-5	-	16	CASSLYPWAREETQYF	TGTGCCAGCAGTTTATACCCCTGGGCTAGGGAAGAGACCCAGTACTTC
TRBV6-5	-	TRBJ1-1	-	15	CASQYDSYGGTEAFF	TGTGCCAGCCAATATGACAGTTACGGGGGCACTGAAGCTTTCTTT
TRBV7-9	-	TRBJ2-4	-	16	CASSLGPVLAKNIQYF	TGTGCCAGCAGCTTAGGGCCAGTCCTAGCCAAAAACATTCAGTACTTC
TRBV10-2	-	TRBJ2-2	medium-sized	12	CASRAGVGELFF	TGCGCCAGCAGAGCAGGAGTAGGGGAGCTGTTTTTT
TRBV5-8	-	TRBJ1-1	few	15	CASSLTRGRNTEAFF	TGTGCCAGCAGCTTGACGAGGGGACGGAACACTGAAGCTTTCTTT
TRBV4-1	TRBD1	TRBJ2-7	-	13	CATSPTGAYEQYF	TGCGCCACCTCACCCACAGGGGCCTACGAGCAGTACTTC
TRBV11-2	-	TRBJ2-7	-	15	CASSLGLGPAYEQYF	TGTGCCAGCAGCTTAGGATTAGGGCCCGCCTACGAGCAGTACTTC
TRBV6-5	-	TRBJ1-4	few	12	CASSNTRGKLFF	TGTGCCAGCAGTAACACCCGGGGAAAACTGTTTTTT
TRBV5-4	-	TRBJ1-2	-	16	CASSLARGGRWYGYTF	TGTGCCAGCAGCTTGGCGCGCGGGGGGCGGTGGTATGGCTACACCTTC
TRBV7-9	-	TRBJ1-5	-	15	CASSPPGFSNQPQHF	TGTGCCAGCAGCCCGCCCGGTTTTAGCAATCAGCCCCAGCATTTT
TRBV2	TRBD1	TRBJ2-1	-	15	CASSTRDRSYNEQFF	TGTGCCAGCAGTACCCGGGACAGAAGCTACAATGAGCAGTTCTTC